The rows below give T cell receptor beta chains drawn from one sample of a study of blood T cell repertoires in COVID-19. Clones were sequenced by immunoSEQ multiplex PCR, and TCRdb holds only the in-frame ones, with some missing. The sample holds 190,000 or so clones, more than 75% seen once. The sample comprised peripheral blood. The receptor source for this set is a woman aged 18-35 years who had recovered from COVID-19. Each CDR3 is given with its conserved first and last residue. The order of the fields is CDR3 protein, CDR3 DNA, V gene, clone size, D gene, J gene. The D gene is left open where the match is weak. Some rows have no size entry. The others give once, few or many, or a class for an expanded clone.

CDR3: CASSQDLAGNGEKLFF
DNA: TGTGCCAGCAGCCAAGATTTGGCAGGGAATGGTGAAAAACTGTTTTTT
V: TRBV14
size: .
D: .
J: TRBJ1-4

CDR3: CASSYSVQGVYNEQFF
DNA: TGTGCCAGCAGTTACTCAGTCCAGGGGGTTTACAATGAGCAGTTCTTC
V: TRBV6-6
size: .
D: TRBD1
J: TRBJ2-1

CDR3: CASSLGGRLYEQYF
DNA: TGTGCCAGCAGCTTGGGCGGGAGGCTCTACGAGCAGTACTTC
V: TRBV5-6
size: few
D: TRBD2
J: TRBJ2-7

CDR3: CASSLVTLRGGAFEQYF
DNA: TGTGCCAGCAGCTTAGTAACGCTGCGGGGGGGGGCATTCGAGCAGTACTTC
V: TRBV7-2
size: .
D: TRBD2
J: TRBJ2-7

CDR3: CASSSSPSGGEETQYF
DNA: TGTGCCAGCAGCTCCAGCCCCAGCGGGGGGGAGGAGACCCAGTACTTC
V: TRBV7-3
size: .
D: TRBD2
J: TRBJ2-5

CDR3: CASSVLTGGGSPLHF
DNA: TGTGCCAGCAGCGTCCTAACAGGGGGGGGTTCACCCCTCCACTTT
V: TRBV9
size: few
D: TRBD1
J: TRBJ1-6

CDR3: CASSLRSGGFTDTQYF
DNA: TGTGCCAGCAGCTTACGGTCGGGGGGGTTCACAGATACGCAGTATTTT
V: TRBV11-2
size: .
D: TRBD2
J: TRBJ2-3

CDR3: CATSDLRTSGGDEQFF
DNA: TGTGCCACCAGTGATTTGCGGACTAGCGGGGGCGATGAGCAGTTCTTC
V: TRBV24-1
size: .
D: TRBD2
J: TRBJ2-1

CDR3: CASSYDRDRVVIWPYEQYF
DNA: TGTGCCAGCAGTTATGACCGGGACAGGGTGGTGATTTGGCCCTACGAGCAGTACTTC
V: TRBV6-2/TRBV6-3
size: .
D: TRBD1
J: TRBJ2-7

CDR3: CASSDRLAGDTGELFF
DNA: TGTGCCAGCAGTGACCGACTAGCGGGAGACACCGGGGAGCTGTTTTTT
V: TRBV27
size: .
D: TRBD2
J: TRBJ2-2

CDR3: CASSKEGGVSNTGELFF
DNA: TGTGCCAGCAGCAAAGAAGGGGGGGTATCGAACACCGGGGAGCTGTTTTTT
V: TRBV21-1
size: .
D: .
J: TRBJ2-2

CDR3: CASSVGGNSYNEQFF
DNA: TGTGCCAGCAGCGTAGGCGGGAACTCCTACAATGAGCAGTTCTTC
V: TRBV9
size: .
D: .
J: TRBJ2-1

CDR3: CASKKFGQGAPTGELFF
DNA: TGTGCCAGCAAAAAATTTGGACAGGGGGCGCCCACCGGGGAGCTGTTTTTT
V: TRBV7-2
size: .
D: TRBD1
J: TRBJ2-2

CDR3: CASSQERVLTYEQYF
DNA: TGCGCCAGCAGCCAAGAGAGGGTTTTGACATACGAGCAGTACTTC
V: TRBV4-1
size: few
D: .
J: TRBJ2-7

CDR3: CASSFPQGRRNEQYF
DNA: TGTGCCAGCAGCTTCCCACAGGGGAGAAGGAACGAGCAGTACTTC
V: TRBV5-6
size: .
D: TRBD1
J: TRBJ2-7

CDR3: CASSFAGTRNTGELFF
DNA: TGTGCCAGCAGCTTCGCCGGGACTAGAAACACCGGGGAGCTGTTTTTT
V: TRBV11-3
size: .
D: TRBD2
J: TRBJ2-2

CDR3: CASSLEVTGLAGGTTDTQYF
DNA: TGTGCCAGCAGCTTAGAGGTTACGGGACTAGCGGGAGGCACCACAGATACGCAGTATTTT
V: TRBV11-2
size: .
D: TRBD2
J: TRBJ2-3

CDR3: CASSPGVGQGDGYTF
DNA: TGTGCCAGCTCACCAGGAGTCGGGCAGGGGGATGGCTACACCTTC
V: TRBV18
size: .
D: TRBD1
J: TRBJ1-2

CDR3: CASSPQLAGGAKNIQYF
DNA: TGTGCCAGTAGCCCCCAACTAGCGGGAGGAGCCAAAAACATTCAGTACTTC
V: TRBV19
size: .
D: TRBD2
J: TRBJ2-4

CDR3: CASSPDRGWTGELFF
DNA: TGTGCCAGCAGCCCCGACAGGGGGTGGACCGGGGAGCTGTTTTTT
V: TRBV27
size: .
D: TRBD1
J: TRBJ2-2

CDR3: CASSYGLAGVGNEQFF
DNA: TGTGCCAGCAGTTACGGACTAGCGGGAGTAGGGAATGAGCAGTTCTTC
V: TRBV6-5
size: .
D: TRBD2
J: TRBJ2-1

CDR3: CATQGAGTDIQYF
DNA: TGTGCCACCCAAGGAGCGGGAACGGACATTCAGTACTTC
V: TRBV2
size: .
D: TRBD2
J: TRBJ2-4

CDR3: CASSLFLGAYEQYF
DNA: TGTGCCAGCAGCTTATTTCTCGGTGCCTACGAGCAGTACTTC
V: TRBV7-2
size: .
D: .
J: TRBJ2-7

CDR3: CASSQVGTGDYNEQFF
DNA: TGTGCCAGCAGCCAAGTAGGGACAGGCGATTACAATGAGCAGTTCTTC
V: TRBV4-2
size: .
D: TRBD1
J: TRBJ2-1

CDR3: CATGQGIGGYTF
DNA: TGTGCCACAGGACAGGGGATCGGTGGCTACACCTTC
V: TRBV19
size: .
D: TRBD1
J: TRBJ1-2

CDR3: CASSLQTGGGTEAFF
DNA: TGCGCCAGCAGCCTCCAGACAGGGGGGGGCACTGAAGCTTTCTTT
V: TRBV5-1
size: .
D: TRBD1
J: TRBJ1-1

CDR3: CASSYSLTLYEQYF
DNA: TGTGCCAGCAGTTACTCGTTAACATTATACGAGCAGTACTTC
V: TRBV6-5
size: .
D: .
J: TRBJ2-7

CDR3: CASRTGTGELFF
DNA: TGTGCCAGCAGAACGGGGACCGGGGAGCTGTTTTTT
V: TRBV12-3/TRBV12-4
size: .
D: .
J: TRBJ2-2

CDR3: CASSPGQGSYEQYF
DNA: TGTGCCAGCTCACCTGGGCAGGGGTCCTACGAGCAGTACTTC
V: TRBV18
size: .
D: .
J: TRBJ2-7